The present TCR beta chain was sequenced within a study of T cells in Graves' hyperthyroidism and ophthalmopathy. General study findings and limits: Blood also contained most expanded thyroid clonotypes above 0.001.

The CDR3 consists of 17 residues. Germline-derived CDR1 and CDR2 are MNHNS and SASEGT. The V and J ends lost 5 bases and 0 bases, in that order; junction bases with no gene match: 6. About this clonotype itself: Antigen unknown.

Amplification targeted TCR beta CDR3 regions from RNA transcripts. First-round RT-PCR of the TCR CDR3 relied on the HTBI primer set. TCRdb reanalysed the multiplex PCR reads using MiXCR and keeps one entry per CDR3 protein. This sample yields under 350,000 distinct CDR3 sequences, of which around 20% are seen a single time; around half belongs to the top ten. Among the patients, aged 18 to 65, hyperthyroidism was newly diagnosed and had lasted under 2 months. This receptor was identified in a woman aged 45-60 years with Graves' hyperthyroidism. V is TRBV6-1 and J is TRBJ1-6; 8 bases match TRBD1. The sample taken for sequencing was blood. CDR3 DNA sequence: TGTGCCAGCAGTACTACAGGGGGGGGCTCCTATAATTCACCCCTCCACTTT. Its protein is CASSTTGGGSYNSPLHF.